Below, 18 T cell receptor beta chains from the same sample are listed, as sequenced in a study of T cells in Graves' hyperthyroidism and ophthalmopathy (dated by TCRdb to about 2019). Preparation of the library involved multiplex PCR. Sequencing was carried out with an Illumina HiSeq 2000. TCR beta CDR3 regions were amplified from RNA transcripts. For the first round of RT-PCR on the TCR CDR3, the HTBI primer set was used together with the Qiagen OneStep RT-PCR kit. Clones were called with MiXCR by TCRdb after fastp trimmed the public reads at Q25, and only in-frame beta chains were retained. Identical CDR3 proteins give one entry, which carries the most common genes and DNA. The sample table records fewer than 850,000 distinct CDR3 sequences; 15% to 20% of these occur just once. In total, the top ten clones hold 15% to 18% of the sample. Sequenced sample: blood. Receptors originate from a man aged 50 or older with Graves' hyperthyroidism.

Comments on this clonotype: At one boundary the junction diverges from the germline segment, which might be a read error. The chain joins TRBV20-1 to TRBJ2-1; 9 positions match TRBD2. From germline, CDR1 is DFQATT and CDR2 SNEGSKA (reference sequence). The CDR3 runs to 15 residues. CDR3 DNA sequence: TGCAGTGCGAGACTAGCGGAGGCCTTGTACAATGAGCATTTCTTC. Its translation is CSARLAEALYNEHFF.

This clonotype showed up just a few times. The J gene is TRBJ1-1, the V gene TRBV29-1; a possible D gene is TRBD1 (6 bases). Germline lookup yields CDR1 SQVTM and CDR2 ANQGSEA. V shed 5 bases and J shed 5 bases, with 15 bases lying between them. The CDR3 sequence is 13 residues long. In DNA, the CDR3 is TGCAGCGTTCTTACAGGGTCGGCGACTGAAGCTTTCTTT. This translates into CSVLTGSATEAFF. Supplemented by reference TRBV29-1 and TRBJ1-1, the full variable domain reads SAVISQKPSRDICQRGTSLTIQCQVDSQVTMMFWYRQQPGQSLTLIATANQGSEATYESGFVIDKFPISRPNLTFSTLTVSNMSPEDSSIYLCSVLTGSATEAFFGQGTRLTVV.

This clonotype has ten or more counts. V usage is TRBV2 and J usage is TRBJ2-5; unclear D gene. The CDR3 runs to 11 residues. V was clipped by 4 bases and J by 4 bases, with 4 bases between them. Germline-derived CDR1 and CDR2 are SNHLY and FYNNEI. CDR3 protein: CASSASETQYF. CDR3 DNA: TGTGCCAGCAGTGCTTCAGAGACCCAGTACTTC.

There are many counts of this clonotype. The chain has TRBV6-1 and TRBJ2-3; D unclear. V was trimmed by 7 bases and J by 5 bases, leaving 10 bases between them. This CDR3 spans 12 amino acids. Germline CDR1 is MNHNS and CDR2 is SASEGT. The CDR3, as DNA: TGTGCCAGCACCTCGTGGGGAGATACGCAGTATTTT. Translating gives CASTSWGDTQYF.

This clonotype was observed many times. This rearrangement joins TRBV10-3 to TRBJ2-7; a possible D gene is TRBD1 (5 bases). Deletions cut 3 bases from V and 3 bases from J, with 12 bases between. CDR3 length: 14 residues. Germline CDR1 and CDR2: ENHRY and SYGVKD. The DNA for the CDR3 is TGTGCCATCAGTGACCCTGACAGCTTCTACGAGCAGTACTTC. It translates to CAISDPDSFYEQYF.

This clonotype showed up many times. The rearrangement links TRBV2 to TRBJ2-1; tentative D call: TRBD2 (6 bases). V lost 8 bases, J lost 7 bases, and 12 bases lay in between. The CDR3 spans 12 residues. Germline CDR1 SNHLY, CDR2 FYNNEI. CDR3 sequence (DNA): TGTGCCAGCGAATCGGGGGTAAATGAGCAGTTCTTC. It translates to CASESGVNEQFF.

Of note for this clonotype: A clone one base away is much larger, so this may be a read error. This CDR3 is missing its conserved last phenylalanine or tryptophan, likely due to a read error. This chain joins TRBV29-1 and TRBJ2-5, with D tentatively TRBD1 or TRBD2 (6 bases each). This CDR3 is built from 13 residues. The germline gives CDR1 SQVTM, CDR2 ANQGSEA. Trimming took off 2 bases at V and 7 bases at J, with 14 bases between the two ends. This CDR3 reads CSVEPGAGGTQYL. As DNA, the CDR3 is TGCAGCGTTGAACCGGGGGCTGGTGGGACCCAGTACCTC.

The sample holds one count of this clonotype. This chain uses TRBV4-1 with TRBJ2-1, with D tentatively TRBD1 or TRBD2 (5 bases each). This CDR3 spans 14 amino acids. The V and J ends lost 6 bases and 3 bases respectively, with 12 bases between them. Germline CDR1 is MGHRA and CDR2 is YSYEKL. The CDR3 loop reads CASRRGDLYNEQFF. In nucleotides, the CDR3 is TGCGCCAGCAGGAGGGGCGACCTCTACAATGAGCAGTTCTTC.

This clonotype turned up a few times. The chain employs TRBV19 and TRBJ1-5; tentative D call: TRBD1 (5 bases). With 7 bases removed from V and 6 bases from J, the gap between germline ends came to 16 bases. CDR3 length: 14 residues. Germline loops: CDR1 LNHDA, CDR2 SQIVND (reference sequence). This CDR3 is CASTWGVTGQPQHF. Written as DNA, the CDR3 is TGTGCCAGTACCTGGGGGGTTACAGGTCAGCCCCAGCATTTT.

Note on this clonotype: A much larger clonotype is one base distant, so this may be a read error. The gene calls are TRBV29-1 and TRBJ1-1, with D maybe TRBD1 (6 bases). CDR3 size: 14 residues. Germline V CDR1 and CDR2: SQVTM, ANQGSEA. CDR3 nucleotides: TGCAGCGCAGAAATCGGACAGTCGAACACTGAAGCTCTCTTT. Translated: CSAEIGQSNTEALF.

The table lists this clonotype with a few counts. The chain joins TRBV4-1 to TRBJ1-3, with unresolved D. The germline V gene encodes CDR1 MGHRA and CDR2 YSYEKL. CDR3 length equals 17 residues. V lost 1 base to trimming and J lost 7 bases, with 20 bases between them. CDR3 nucleotides: TGCGCCAGCAGCCAAGGGCTATTTTCCGGGCTGAGGAACACCATATATTTT. Its translation: CASSQGLFSGLRNTIYF.

The chain couples TRBV5-1 to TRBJ2-1, with 7 bases that match TRBD2. The CDR3 extends over 16 amino acids. Germline V CDR1 and CDR2: SGHRS, YFSETQ. Trimming at V came to 0 bases and at J to 8 bases, leaving 11 bases not matched to a gene. The CDR3 loop is CASSLAMGRAFDEQFF. CDR3 nucleotide sequence: TGCGCCAGCAGCTTGGCCATGGGGAGGGCCTTCGATGAGCAGTTCTTC.

Many counts were recorded for this clonotype. V usage is TRBV5-1 and J usage is TRBJ2-5; no clear D. Germline values: CDR1 SGHRS, CDR2 YFSETQ. This CDR3 is 12 amino acids long. The V end lost 0 bases, the J end lost 3 bases, and 3 bases lay between the germline ends. DNA for the CDR3: TGCGCCAGCAGCTTGGCCGAAGAGACCCAGTACTTC. Protein product: CASSLAEETQYF.

This clonotype has more than one count but fewer than ten. One base away lies a much larger clone, so this may be a sequencing read error. The chain uses TRBV28 and TRBJ1-2; D call uncertain. Between the trimmed V and J ends, which lost 5 bases and 7 bases, there was a span of 8 bases. CDR1 and CDR2 (germline): MDHEN, SYDVKM. This CDR3 contains 11 residues. CDR3 sequence (DNA): TGTGCCAGCAGTCCGAGCGGTGGCTACACCTTC. Encoded protein: CASSPSGGYTF.

This clonotype was recorded at least ten times. The chain joins TRBV6-1 to TRBJ1-1, with 7 positions matching TRBD1. The V gene's germline CDR1 is MNHNS and CDR2 SASEGT. The ends lost 7 bases at V and 0 bases at J; junction bases unmatched: 5. This CDR3 has 14 residues. CDR3 residues: CASTRDSLNTEAFF. CDR3 DNA sequence: TGTGCCAGCACCCGGGACAGTTTGAACACTGAAGCTTTCTTT.

This clonotype was picked up a small number of times. CDR3: CATSGGGRAQETQYF. The CDR3 DNA sequence: TGTGCCACTAGCGGTGGGGGACGGGCCCAAGAGACCCAGTACTTC. The chain couples TRBV15 to TRBJ2-5; D might be TRBD2 (6 bases). CDR1 is LNHNV, CDR2 YYDKDF, per germline (reference sequence). The CDR3 totals 15 residues. The ends were cut back, 9 bases at V and 1 base at J, with 18 bases in the middle.

This clonotype was picked up a small number of times. This could be a read error, since a much larger clone is one nucleotide away. The gene calls are TRBV2 and TRBJ2-3, with D possibly TRBD1 on 6 matching bases. Germline V CDR1 and CDR2: SNHLY, FYNNEI. The CDR3 covers 15 residues. The DNA of the CDR3 is TGTGCCAGCCGTATGGACAGAGTTAGCACAGATACGCGGTATTTT. Amino acid sequence: CASRMDRVSTDTRYF. The full variable domain, its missing parts supplied by reference TRBV2 and TRBJ2-3, is EPEVTQTPSHQVTQMGQEVILRCVPISNHLYFYWYRQILGQKVEFLVSFYNNEISEKSEIFDDQFSVERPDGSNFTLKIRSTKLEDSAMYFCASRMDRVSTDTRYFGPGTRLTVL.

This clonotype was seen only a few times. The CDR3 DNA sequence: TGTGCCAGCAGTAGTCCTAGCGGGTACTACAATGAGCAGTTCTTC. This encodes CASSSPSGYYNEQFF. V gene TRBV27 combines with J gene TRBJ2-1, with TRBD2 matching 8 bases. Germline V gives CDR1 MNHEY, CDR2 SMNVEV (reference sequence). The CDR3 runs 15 residues. V shed 5 bases, J shed 3 bases, and the junction held 6 bases outside the gene matches.